These 25 T cell receptor beta chains came from one sample sequenced in a study of cytomegalovirus exposure and HLA in healthy donors. In the PCR, 60 Vbeta and 13 Jbeta primers were used. Method: immunoSEQ multiplex PCR; TCRdb's copy keeps in-frame clones and lacks some. Of more than 150,000 clones in the sample, 82% are singletons; the top ten hold approximately 0.8%. Material for sequencing was PBMCs. The source of these receptors is a woman aged 18-35 years in good health and CMV-seronegative.

V usage is TRBV27 and J usage is TRBJ1-2; D uncertain. With 2 bases removed from V and 2 bases from J, the gap between germline ends came to 9 bases. This CDR3 comprises 14 residues. CDR1 MNHEY and CDR2 SMNVEV come from the germline V gene (reference sequence). The CDR3 sequence: CASSLAGLNYGYTF. The CDR3 nucleotides read TGTGCCAGCAGTTTAGCGGGATTAAACTATGGCTACACCTTC.

The chain has TRBV9 and TRBJ2-1; D is unclear. The CDR3 totals 15 residues. CDR1 and CDR2 from the germline V gene are SGDLS and YYNGEE. Trimming stripped 0 bases from V and 2 bases from J, with 9 bases between. The CDR3 sequence: CASSVGTTAYNEQFF. The CDR3, as DNA: TGTGCCAGCAGCGTAGGAACTACCGCCTACAATGAGCAGTTCTTC.

Concerning this clone: This CDR3 is also generated by other DNA sequences in the sample. The chain joins TRBV5-1 to TRBJ1-6, with D possibly being TRBD1 (6 bases). V was cut by 4 bases and J by 4 bases, with 9 bases left in between. CDR3 length: 14 amino acids. Germline lookup yields CDR1 SGHRS and CDR2 YFSETQ. DNA for the CDR3: TGCGCCAGCAGCCAGGACAGTTATAATTCACCCCTCCACTTT. Its protein product is CASSQDSYNSPLHF.

The chain employs TRBV18 and TRBJ1-1, with TRBD1 as a possible D gene (5 bases). Trimming took off 1 base at V and 4 bases at J, with 13 bases between the two ends. The length of the CDR3 is 15 residues. Looked up from germline, CDR1 is KGHSH and CDR2 is LQKENI. The DNA of the CDR3 is TGTGCCAGCTCACCACTGCCGGGTAGGGGCACTGAAGCTTTCTTT. It codes for CASSPLPGRGTEAFF.

V usage is TRBV7-3 and J usage is TRBJ2-7; D is possibly TRBD2 (6 bases). Between the trimmed V and J ends, which lost 1 base and 6 bases, there was a span of 10 bases. There are 13 residues in the CDR3. The germline gives CDR1 SGHTA, CDR2 FQGTGA. The CDR3 DNA follows: TGTGCCAGCAGCTTAATGGGAGGCGGCGAGCAGTACTTC. This translates into CASSLMGGGEQYF.

The CDR3 reads CAWSDRVGEKLFF. The CDR3 region has the DNA TGTGCCTGGAGTGACAGGGTCGGGGAAAAACTGTTTTTT. This sequence joins TRBV30 and TRBJ1-4; D may be TRBD1 (6 bases). The germline gives CDR1 GTSNPN, CDR2 SVGIG (reference sequence). CDR3 length equals 13 residues. Deletions cut 1 base from V and 8 bases from J, with 11 bases between.

This chain joins TRBV2 and TRBJ2-7; no clear D. The CDR3 is made up of 12 amino acids. The V gene lost 4 bases and the J gene lost 2 bases, with 6 bases spanning the gap. Germline CDR1 is SNHLY and CDR2 is FYNNEI. In DNA, the CDR3 is TGTGCCAGCAGTGCGCAGGCCTACGAGCAGTACTTC. It yields the protein CASSAQAYEQYF.

V gene TRBV7-9 combines with J gene TRBJ1-5; TRBD1 agrees at 10 bases. Trimming cost V 5 bases and J 6 bases; bases outside gene matches: 10. The CDR3 sequence is 16 residues long. CDR1 and CDR2 from the germline V gene are SEHNR and FQNEAQ (reference sequence). CDR3 sequence (DNA): TGTGCCAGCAGCACTGGACAGGGGGAACTGTTTCAGCCCCAGCATTTT. Protein sequence: CASSTGQGELFQPQHF.

The gene calls are TRBV2 and TRBJ2-1, with TRBD2 identical over 10 bases. Germline V lookup: CDR1 SNHLY, CDR2 FYNNEI. The CDR3 sequence is 15 residues long. The J segment lost 6 bases and the V segment lost 11 bases, leaving 13 bases of the junction unmatched. In DNA form, the CDR3 reads TGTGCCGAGCAATGGGTAGCGGGAGGCTCCAATGAGCAGTTCTTC. It encodes CAEQWVAGGSNEQFF.

In this sample, this clone turned up once. The chain recombines TRBV7-8 with TRBJ1-2, with D maybe TRBD1 (5 bases). Germline V gene sequence: CDR1 SGHVS, CDR2 FQNEAQ. The CDR3 covers 15 residues. V lost 3 bases, J lost 7 bases, and 18 bases lay in between. CDR3 DNA sequence: TGTGCCAGCAGCTTCACCCCGTCTGGGGCGCCTGGCTACACCTTC. Residues: CASSFTPSGAPGYTF. Drawing the rest from reference TRBV7-8 and TRBJ1-2, the complete variable domain is GAGVSQSPRYKVAKRGQDVALRCDPISGHVSLFWYQQALGQGPEFLTYFQNEAQLDKSGLPSDRFFAERPEGSVSTLKIQRTQQEDSAVYLCASSFTPSGAPGYTFGSGTRLTVV.

In nucleotides, the CDR3 is TGTGCCAGTAGTATCGGGACAACTAATGAAAAACTGTTTTTT. This translates into CASSIGTTNEKLFF. The chain recombines TRBV19 with TRBJ1-4; D ambiguous. The CDR3 has 14 amino acids. CDR1 LNHDA and CDR2 SQIVND come from the germline V gene (reference sequence). V was trimmed by 3 bases and J by 0 bases, leaving 5 bases between them.

This clone was seen a handful of times. The chain carries TRBV5-1 and TRBJ2-2; TRBD1 matches 8 bases. The CDR3 length is 17 residues. The V and J ends lost 4 bases and 4 bases, in that order; junction bases with no gene match: 12. Germline-derived CDR1 and CDR2 are SGHRS and YFSETQ. As DNA, the CDR3 is TGCGCCAGCAGCCCCAATCCCGGACAGGGCCGCACCGGGGAGCTGTTTTTT. Its translation is CASSPNPGQGRTGELFF.

The chain recombines TRBV28 with TRBJ1-1, with D possibly matching TRBD1 (5 bases). The CDR3 loop spans 15 amino acids. Between the trimmed V and J ends, which lost 2 bases and 6 bases, there was a span of 16 bases. The germline gives CDR1 MDHEN, CDR2 SYDVKM. The CDR3 region has the DNA TGTGCCAGCAGTTTAGCGGGGGTGAACACCCCTGAAGCTTTCTTT. Protein product: CASSLAGVNTPEAFF. The full variable domain, completed using reference TRBV28 and TRBJ1-1, is DVKVTQSSRYLVKRTGEKVFLECVQDMDHENMFWYRQDPGLGLRLIYFSYDVKMKEKGDIPEGYSVSREKKERFSLILESASTNQTSMYLCASSLAGVNTPEAFFGQGTRLTVV.

The rearrangement uses TRBV7-2 and TRBJ2-3; TRBD2 aligns across 9 bases. Germline V CDR1 and CDR2: SGHTA, FQGNSA. CDR3 length: 15 residues. V was pared by 4 bases and J by 3 bases, with 5 bases of the junction left unmatched. This CDR3 reads CASSSVAGVTDTQYF. Written as DNA, the CDR3 is TGTGCCAGCAGCTCGGTAGCGGGAGTGACAGATACGCAGTATTTT.

This clone was observed once. The chain recombines TRBV6-5 with TRBJ1-2, with a tentative D call TRBD1 (5 bases). This CDR3 is 13 amino acids long. The germline V and J ends were trimmed by 0 bases and 8 bases, with 10 bases remaining between them. Germline V gives CDR1 MNHEY, CDR2 SVGAGI. Written as DNA, the CDR3 is TGTGCCAGCAGTTACTCCAGGGAACTCGGCTACACCTTC. Translated: CASSYSRELGYTF.

The gene calls are TRBV18 and TRBJ2-7, with 7 bases aligning to TRBD2. The CDR3 spans 13 residues. The V gene end was trimmed by 2 bases and the J gene end by 5 bases; junction bases not matched to a gene: 3. The germline CDR1 and CDR2 sequences are KGHSH and LQKENI. The CDR3 nucleotides read TGTGCCAGCTCACCAACTAGCGTCAACGAGCAGTACTTC. It encodes CASSPTSVNEQYF.

This clone showed up just a few times. This chain joins TRBV30 and TRBJ1-2; TRBD1 aligns across 9 bases. J gave up 3 bases and V 8 bases, and 10 bases lay outside the gene matches. Germline V gene data show CDR1 as GTSNPN and CDR2 as SVGIG (reference sequence). The CDR3 is 14 residues long. The CDR3 nucleotides read TGTGCCCGGATAGGGGGACAGGGAGACTATGGCTACACCTTC. Translated, it gives CARIGGQGDYGYTF.

The CDR3 coding sequence is TGTGCCAGCAGCTTTGGGACAGCTAACTATGGCTACACCTTC. Translating it yields CASSFGTANYGYTF. V is TRBV7-2 and J is TRBJ1-2; TRBD1 aligns across 7 bases. This CDR3 has 14 residues. The ends lost 3 bases at V and 0 bases at J; junction bases unmatched: 1. Germline V gene lookup returns CDR1 SGHTA and CDR2 FQGNSA. The complete variable domain, with remaining parts taken from reference TRBV7-2 and TRBJ1-2, reads GAGVSQSPSNKVTEKGKDVELRCDPISGHTALYWYRQSLGQGLEFLIYFQGNSAPDKSGLPSDRFSAERTGGSVSTLTIQRTQQEDSAVYLCASSFGTANYGYTFGSGTRLTVV.

The genes are TRBV2 and TRBJ1-1; possible D gene TRBD1, 6 bases. In germline, CDR1 is SNHLY, CDR2 FYNNEI. The CDR3 loop spans 13 amino acids. The V gene lost 5 bases and the J gene lost 7 bases, with 14 bases spanning the gap. In DNA, the CDR3 is TGTGCCAGCAGTCTCGAGGGGGGGTATGAAGCTTTCTTT. This sequence encodes CASSLEGGYEAFF.

The rearrangement uses TRBV5-8 and TRBJ2-2; 10 bases agree with TRBD2. Trimming cost V 4 bases and J 3 bases; bases outside gene matches: 6. This CDR3 contains 16 residues. The V gene's germline CDR1 is SGHTS and CDR2 YDEGEE. The CDR3 sequence: CASSLSGRGDTGELFF. CDR3 bases: TGTGCCAGCAGCCTAAGCGGGAGGGGCGACACCGGGGAGCTGTTTTTT.

This clone was observed once. This chain links TRBV7-6 with TRBJ2-7; 11 bases agree with TRBD2. V was clipped by 5 bases and J by 3 bases; unmatched bases: 6. Germline CDR1 is SGHVS and CDR2 is FNYEAQ. The CDR3 length is 15 residues. The CDR3: CASSPLAGGRYEQYF. CDR3 DNA: TGTGCCAGCAGCCCTCTAGCGGGGGGACGCTACGAGCAGTACTTC. Together with reference TRBV7-6 and TRBJ2-7, the CDR3 gives the full variable domain: GAGVSQSPRYKVTKRGQDVALRCDPISGHVSLYWYRQALGQGPEFLTYFNYEAQQDKSGLPNDRFSAERPEGSISTLTIQRTEQRDSAMYRCASSPLAGGRYEQYFGPGTRLTVT.

The rearrangement uses TRBV27 and TRBJ1-2, with no clear D. CDR1 and CDR2 from the germline V gene are MNHEY and SMNVEV (reference sequence). V was pared by 6 bases and J by 8 bases, with 22 bases between. The CDR3 consists of 15 residues. CDR3 nucleotides: TGTGCCAGCAGCCCCTCGGTCATCCCCTTCTACGGCTACACCTTC. Residues: CASSPSVIPFYGYTF.

The V gene is TRBV7-2, the J gene TRBJ2-1; D call uncertain. This CDR3 spans 16 amino acids. Germline V gene data show CDR1 as SGHTA and CDR2 as FQGNSA. Trimming took off 1 base at V and 0 bases at J, with 10 bases between the two ends. The CDR3 loop reads CASSLVLASSYNEQFF. The CDR3 nucleotides read TGTGCCAGCAGCTTAGTATTAGCAAGCTCCTACAATGAGCAGTTCTTC.

The J gene is TRBJ2-1, the V gene TRBV7-6; 7 bases match TRBD1. The CDR3 has 14 amino acids. The J segment lost 9 bases and the V segment lost 2 bases, leaving 7 bases of the junction unmatched. The germline V gene has CDR1 SGHVS and CDR2 FNYEAQ. CDR3 protein: CASSLTPGQAEQFF. The CDR3 DNA is TGTGCCAGCAGCTTAACACCCGGACAGGCTGAGCAGTTCTTC. The whole variable domain, filled in from reference TRBV7-6 and TRBJ2-1, reads GAGVSQSPRYKVTKRGQDVALRCDPISGHVSLYWYRQALGQGPEFLTYFNYEAQQDKSGLPNDRFSAERPEGSISTLTIQRTEQRDSAMYRCASSLTPGQAEQFFGPGTRLTVL.

This clone was seen more than once but under ten times. The chain links TRBV6-1 to TRBJ2-2; 7 positions agree with TRBD2. J gave up 3 bases and V 8 bases, and 9 bases lay outside the gene matches. Germline values: CDR1 MNHNS, CDR2 SASEGT. The CDR3 length is 15 residues. The CDR3, as DNA: TGTGCCAGCCCTCGAATGAGCGGGGACACCGGGGAGCTGTTTTTT. It codes for CASPRMSGDTGELFF.